What follows are 32 T cell receptor beta chains derived from one specimen sequenced in a study of beta chain features in type 1 diabetes. Study conclusions and caveats: Among all four CD4+ subsets, Type 1 diabetes patients had TCRB CDR3s that were moderately but significantly shorter.

Investigators reverse transcribed all isolated RNA, so they sequenced expressed TCRB transcripts. Using immunoSEQ multiplex PCR, the repertoire was profiled, and TCRdb retains in-frame clones only, with some absent. The sample carries hundreds of thousands of clones, about an eighth recorded once. What these receptors recognize is not known. The specimen was naive CD4+ T cells from blood. The source is a man between 18 and 35 years old with type 1 diabetes.

The J gene is TRBJ1-1, the V gene TRBV14; D not resolved. The length of the CDR3 is 16 residues. Trimming pared 5 bases from V and 3 bases from J, leaving 19 bases between. Germline assignment: CDR1 SGHDN and CDR2 FVKESK. The CDR3 reads CASSYQEWVGDTEAFF. Here the CDR3 DNA reads TGTGCCAGCAGCTACCAAGAGTGGGTAGGAGACACTGAAGCTTTCTTT.

A few counts support this clone. This sequence joins TRBV5-6 and TRBJ2-3; TRBD2 matches at 10 bases. V trimming: 1 base; J trimming: 0 bases; junction bases outside the gene matches: 5. The CDR3 is 17 amino acids. Germline lookup yields CDR1 SGHDT and CDR2 YYEEEE. CDR3 nucleotides: TGTGCCAGCAGCTTGCCCACTAGCGGGGAAAGCACAGATACGCAGTATTTT. Translating gives CASSLPTSGESTDTQYF.

This clone appeared a few times. This chain joins TRBV2 and TRBJ2-3, with 8 bases lining up with TRBD2. This CDR3 is built from 17 residues. Germline assignment: CDR1 SNHLY and CDR2 FYNNEI. J lost 3 bases, V lost 4 bases, and 12 bases had no gene match. The CDR3 DNA reads TGTGCCAGCAGTGTCTATCAACTAGGCGGGAGGACAGATACGCAGTATTTT. This codes for CASSVYQLGGRTDTQYF.

This sequence joins TRBV30 and TRBJ1-2, with 9 bases aligning to TRBD1. J gave up 7 bases and V 3 bases, and 6 bases lay outside the gene matches. This CDR3 has 13 residues. The germline V gene has CDR1 GTSNPN and CDR2 SVGIG (reference sequence). CDR3 coding DNA: TGTGCCTGGAGCGCCGCACAGGGGGCTGGCTACACCTTC. Amino acids: CAWSAAQGAGYTF.

J is TRBJ2-1 and V is TRBV30, with TRBD2 matching over 8 bases. This CDR3 is built from 16 residues. The germline V gene has CDR1 GTSNPN and CDR2 SVGIG (reference sequence). The trim removed 3 bases at V and 0 bases at J, leaving 7 bases unmatched. The CDR3 DNA reads as TGTGCCTGGAGCGGGGGGGCGTCGAGCTCCTACAATGAGCAGTTCTTC. Encoded protein: CAWSGGASSSYNEQFF.

This clone was seen more than once but under ten times. The rearrangement uses TRBV27 and TRBJ1-5; D unclear. The germline V gene has CDR1 MNHEY and CDR2 SMNVEV (reference sequence). Deletions cut 2 bases from V and 0 bases from J, with 5 bases between. The length of the CDR3 is 14 residues. Written as DNA, the CDR3 is TGTGCCAGCAGTTTAGAATTTAGCAATCAGCCCCAGCATTTT. This codes for CASSLEFSNQPQHF.

DNA of the CDR3: TGTGCCAGCAGCCTTCGTTACGGGACATCTGAAGCTTTCTTT. Protein product: CASSLRYGTSEAFF. This chain links TRBV7-9 with TRBJ1-1, with a possible D match to TRBD1 (6 bases). Per germline, CDR1 SEHNR and CDR2 FQNEAQ (reference sequence). Trimming cost V 5 bases and J 6 bases, with 16 bases left between them. This CDR3 is 14 amino acids long.

This clone was observed a few times. This rearrangement joins TRBV29-1 to TRBJ1-3, with 7 bases aligning to TRBD1. V trimming: 6 bases; J trimming: 0 bases; junction bases outside the gene matches: 5. The CDR3 has 14 residues. Germline V lookup: CDR1 SQVTM, CDR2 ANQGSEA. CDR3 in DNA: TGCAGCGTCTCCGGGACAGACTCTGGAAACACCATATATTTT. Protein sequence: CSVSGTDSGNTIYF.

The CDR3 loop is CASSLGQANTGELFF. The CDR3 region has the DNA TGTGCCAGCAGTTTGGGACAGGCGAACACCGGGGAGCTGTTTTTT. V gene TRBV27 combines with J gene TRBJ2-2; TRBD1 matches at 8 bases. V shed 3 bases and J 0 bases; nucleotides not matched to a gene: 0. The length of the CDR3 is 15 residues. Per germline, CDR1 MNHEY and CDR2 SMNVEV (reference sequence).

The chain is built from TRBV25-1 and TRBJ2-5; D might be TRBD2 (6 bases). The CDR3 is 16 residues long. Germline CDR1 MGHDK, CDR2 SYGVNS. V lost 3 bases and J lost 4, with 18 bases in between. The CDR3 loop is CASSEGSGRFRETQYF. The CDR3 DNA reads as TGTGCCAGCAGTGAGGGCTCTGGGAGGTTTAGAGAGACCCAGTACTTC.

This clone was counted between two and nine times. This chain joins TRBV7-6 and TRBJ1-2, with 9 bases matching TRBD1. V shed 5 bases and J 8 bases; nucleotides not matched to a gene: 12. The CDR3 loop spans 15 amino acids. The V gene's germline CDR1 is SGHVS and CDR2 FNYEAQ. For the CDR3, the DNA is TGTGCCAGCAGCCAGGGACAGGGAGGCGCTCTCGGCTACACCTTC. Its protein is CASSQGQGGALGYTF.

This clone was recorded a few times. The chain employs TRBV29-1 and TRBJ2-3; TRBD2 matches at 8 bases. Germline V lookup: CDR1 SQVTM, CDR2 ANQGSEA. This CDR3 region has 17 residues. Germline trimming cut 2 bases from V and 6 bases from J; bases unmatched to any gene: 16. The CDR3 DNA is TGCAGCGTTGAAAGGCCCCGGCGGGGGGACCCCCTGGATACGCAGTATTTT. It codes for CSVERPRRGDPLDTQYF.

This clone turned up a few times. V gene TRBV6-5 combines with J gene TRBJ1-2; D call uncertain. Trimming stripped 6 bases from V and 2 bases from J, with 10 bases between. This CDR3 region has 13 residues. Looked up from germline, CDR1 is MNHEY and CDR2 is SVGAGI. CDR3 protein: CASSHGVNYGYTF. The CDR3, as DNA: TGTGCCAGCAGCCACGGGGTAAACTATGGCTACACCTTC.

This chain joins TRBV6-5 and TRBJ2-7; D is perhaps TRBD1 (6 bases). The germline CDR1 and CDR2 sequences are MNHEY and SVGAGI. The CDR3 extends over 15 amino acids. V was cut by 2 bases and J by 1 base, with 12 bases left in between. The CDR3 region has the DNA TGTGCCAGCAGTTACACACAGGGAAAATCCTACGAGCAGTACTTC. It encodes CASSYTQGKSYEQYF.

This clone was observed a handful of times. The gene calls are TRBV28 and TRBJ1-1; 9 nucleotides agree with TRBD1. The CDR3 sequence is 15 residues long. Germline V gives CDR1 MDHEN, CDR2 SYDVKM. After removal of 5 bases from V and 1 base from J, the junction contained 5 bases not matched to a gene. In nucleotides, the CDR3 is TGTGCCAGCAGTCCCACAGGGGGCAAGAACACTGAAGCTTTCTTT. Translated: CASSPTGGKNTEAFF. The full variable domain, completed using reference TRBV28 and TRBJ1-1, is DVKVTQSSRYLVKRTGEKVFLECVQDMDHENMFWYRQDPGLGLRLIYFSYDVKMKEKGDIPEGYSVSREKKERFSLILESASTNQTSMYLCASSPTGGKNTEAFFGQGTRLTVV.

This clone was observed a few times. J is TRBJ2-2 and V is TRBV9; 9 bases are a match to TRBD1. From germline, CDR1 is SGDLS and CDR2 YYNGEE. The CDR3 runs to 15 residues. The ends lost 7 bases at V and 5 bases at J; junction bases unmatched: 9. Written as DNA, the CDR3 is TGTGCCAGCGGATGGACAGGGGATCGAACCGGGGAGCTGTTTTTT. Residues: CASGWTGDRTGELFF.

The chain links TRBV29-1 to TRBJ1-1; D unclear. V lost 4 bases to trimming and J lost 3 bases, with 9 bases between them. The V gene's germline CDR1 is SQVTM and CDR2 ANQGSEA. The CDR3 runs 12 residues. The CDR3 nucleotides are TGCAGCGTTGCGAGGGAGGACACTGAAGCTTTCTTT. Its protein product is CSVAREDTEAFF.

This clone was observed a few times. DNA for the CDR3: TGTGCCTGGAGTGTTCAGGCGCTCCAAGAGACCCAGTACTTC. This translates into CAWSVQALQETQYF. The chain combines TRBV30 with TRBJ2-5, with D uncertain. Germline CDR1 reads GTSNPN; CDR2 reads SVGIG (reference sequence). The CDR3 consists of 14 residues. V dropped 0 bases and J dropped 1 base, with 9 bases sitting between them.

The genes are TRBV28 and TRBJ2-7; TRBD1 or TRBD2 may be the D gene (5 bases each). Germline CDR1 is MDHEN and CDR2 is SYDVKM. This CDR3 is built from 15 residues. The V and J ends lost 1 base and 5 bases respectively, with 15 bases between them. The CDR3, as DNA: TGTGCCAGCAGTTTATTTTGGACACTCGGGGACGAGCAGTACTTC. This encodes CASSLFWTLGDEQYF.

The chain couples TRBV28 to TRBJ2-5; no reliable D call. This CDR3 has 12 amino acids. Germline lookup yields CDR1 MDHEN and CDR2 SYDVKM. Trimming left V 8 bases short and J 2 bases short, with 9 bases between. This chain's CDR3 is CASASVQETQYF. Here the CDR3 DNA reads TGTGCCAGCGCCTCGGTTCAAGAGACCCAGTACTTC.

A few counts support this clone. The sample has other DNA sequences that encode this CDR3 too. The V gene is TRBV5-1, the J gene TRBJ1-5; D perhaps matches TRBD1 (5 bases). The CDR3 consists of 14 residues. The V and J ends lost 0 bases and 4 bases respectively, with 8 bases between them. Germline V gene lookup returns CDR1 SGHRS and CDR2 YFSETQ. DNA of the CDR3: TGCGCCAGCAGCTTGGCCGGGGGGAATCAGCCCCAGCATTTT. Protein product: CASSLAGGNQPQHF.

This clone has just a few counts. The rearrangement joins TRBV5-4 to TRBJ1-2; D might be TRBD1 (5 bases). CDR1 is SGHNT and CDR2 is YYREEE in the germline V gene (reference sequence). Trimming stripped 9 bases from V and 7 bases from J, with 25 bases between. This CDR3 region has 15 residues. CDR3 coding DNA: TGTGCCACCAGGGACGGAGGGATGTCTCCGGCTGGCTACACCTTC. It is translated as CATRDGGMSPAGYTF.

The chain links TRBV14 to TRBJ2-7, with D possibly being TRBD2 (5 bases). The CDR3 spans 14 residues. Germline V gene lookup returns CDR1 SGHDN and CDR2 FVKESK. V lost 4 bases and J lost 1, with 11 bases in between. The CDR3 DNA is TGTGCCAGCAGCCCTCGGGGATGGTCCTACGAGCAGTACTTC. The encoded protein is CASSPRGWSYEQYF.

The rearrangement uses TRBV28 and TRBJ2-7; 10 bases are a match to TRBD1. The CDR3 is 17 residues long. Germline CDR1 is MDHEN and CDR2 is SYDVKM. Unmatched junction bases numbered 9, after V lost 4 bases and J lost 0 bases. The CDR3 here is CASSSPSGTGVSYEQYF. The CDR3 DNA follows: TGTGCCAGCAGTTCACCTTCCGGGACAGGGGTCTCCTACGAGCAGTACTTC.

V usage is TRBV9 and J usage is TRBJ1-1; D is unclear. Germline-derived CDR1 and CDR2 are SGDLS and YYNGEE. The V end was cut by 0 bases, the J end by 4 bases, with 10 bases between. The CDR3 loop spans 14 amino acids. CDR3 protein: CASSVAASSTEAFF. The CDR3 region has the DNA TGTGCCAGCAGCGTAGCTGCCTCCAGCACTGAAGCTTTCTTT. The whole variable domain, remainder taken from reference TRBV9 and TRBJ1-1, is DSGVTQTPKHLITATGQRVTLRCSPRSGDLSVYWYQQSLDQGLQFLIQYYNGEERAKGNILERFSAQQFPDLHSELNLSSLELGDSALYFCASSVAASSTEAFFGQGTRLTVV.

This clone has only a few counts. The chain employs TRBV5-4 and TRBJ2-5; no clear D. Trimming cost V 2 bases and J 2 bases, with 10 bases left between them. CDR1 SGHNT and CDR2 YYREEE come from the germline V gene (reference sequence). CDR3 size: 14 residues. The CDR3 protein is CASSFGNVQETQYF. Written as DNA, the CDR3 is TGTGCCAGCAGCTTTGGGAATGTTCAAGAGACCCAGTACTTC.

Only a few counts were recorded for this clone. V and J are TRBV9 and TRBJ2-2, with D unclear. CDR1 is SGDLS and CDR2 is YYNGEE in the germline V gene. The V end was cut by 3 bases, the J end by 2 bases, with 11 bases between. This CDR3 contains 15 residues. CDR3 loop: CASSAHGPNTGELFF. For the CDR3, the DNA is TGTGCCAGCAGCGCACACGGACCCAACACCGGGGAGCTGTTTTTT.

V and J are TRBV7-2 and TRBJ2-1; the D gene could be TRBD1 or TRBD2 (5 bases each). This CDR3 has 14 residues. Trimming took off 5 bases at V and 8 bases at J, with 16 bases between the two ends. From germline, CDR1 is SGHTA and CDR2 FQGNSA. The CDR3 here is CASSPQGTHDEQFF. CDR3 sequence (DNA): TGTGCCAGCAGCCCCCAAGGGACGCACGATGAGCAGTTCTTC.

V and J are TRBV11-3 and TRBJ2-7, with D tentatively TRBD2 (6 bases). The CDR3 sequence is 14 residues long. CDR1 and CDR2 (germline): SGHNT, YENEEA. Trimming left V 7 bases short and J 5 bases short, with 18 bases between. The chain's CDR3 is CASTAGRRSHEQYF. The CDR3 DNA reads TGTGCCAGCACCGCGGGACGTCGGTCCCACGAGCAGTACTTC.

The chain has TRBV28 and TRBJ2-5, with D unresolved. V was pared by 8 bases and J by 8 bases, with 9 bases between. Germline CDR1 is MDHEN and CDR2 is SYDVKM. The CDR3 is made up of 10 amino acids. The CDR3 protein is CASARRTQYF. The CDR3 DNA reads TGTGCCAGCGCTAGAAGAACCCAGTACTTC.

This rearrangement joins TRBV29-1 to TRBJ1-2; D is unclear. This CDR3 spans 11 amino acids. Trimming cost V 6 bases and J 8 bases, with 13 bases left between them. Germline V gene sequence: CDR1 SQVTM, CDR2 ANQGSEA. CDR3 protein: CSVKLGEGYTF. The CDR3 region has the DNA TGCAGCGTAAAACTCGGGGAGGGCTACACCTTC.

This clone occurred a few times. The genes are TRBV29-1 and TRBJ2-3; 7 bases line up with TRBD2. The CDR3 totals 11 residues. V lost 3 bases to trimming and J lost 8 bases; unmatched junction nucleotides: 2. Per the germline V gene, CDR1 is SQVTM and CDR2 is ANQGSEA. The CDR3 here is CSVERLATQYF. CDR3 bases: TGCAGCGTTGAGAGACTAGCTACGCAGTATTTT.